This T cell receptor (beta chain) was obtained from a study of response to subunit inactivated influenza vaccine. The study, taken as a whole, reports: The authors suggested that every seasonal influenza vaccination recruits few new T cells.

The CDR3 loop spans 14 amino acids. Looked up from germline, CDR1 is LGHNA and CDR2 is YNFKEQ. The V segment lost 10 bases and the J segment 5 bases; nucleotides outside the gene matches: 13. A few counts support this clonotype. Its antigen is currently unknown. Each CDR3 protein gets one entry after TCRdb re-called the RT-PCR reads with MiXCR. Of approximately 570,000 distinct CDR3 sequences detected, under 9% appear once; the ten largest clones hold roughly 13%. This sample comprised PBMCs from blood, obtained around 2 years after vaccination. J is TRBJ2-7 and V is TRBV4-2, with TRBD1 matching 8 bases. This TCR derives from a man between 50 and 75 years old who received an inactivated influenza vaccine. The chain's CDR3 is CATARDRLADEQYF. CDR3 nucleotides: TGTGCCACCGCTCGGGACAGGTTGGCCGACGAGCAGTACTTC.